The 8 T cell receptor beta chains below come from one sample, sequenced in a study of cytomegalovirus exposure and HLA in healthy donors. Primers for the PCR totalled 60 Vbeta and 13 Jbeta. The repertoire was sequenced with immunoSEQ multiplex PCR; TCRdb's copy has only in-frame clones and lacks some. The sample has about 150,000 clones, roughly 79% seen once. Sequences were obtained from PBMCs. The source is a woman aged 50 to 60 in good health and CMV-seropositive.

The genes are TRBV7-2 and TRBJ2-2; D is possibly TRBD2 (6 bases). The CDR3 has 16 amino acids. Germline CDR1 and CDR2: SGHTA and FQGNSA. V dropped 4 bases and J dropped 3 bases, with 15 bases sitting between them. The CDR3 protein is CASSSRAGGDTGELFF. The CDR3 region has the DNA TGTGCCAGCAGCTCAAGAGCCGGGGGAGACACCGGGGAGCTGTTTTTT.

Only one count was recorded for this clone. This sequence joins TRBV11-2 and TRBJ2-5, with 8 bases aligning to TRBD1. CDR3 length: 18 amino acids. CDR1 is SGHAT, CDR2 FQNNGV, per germline. J was trimmed by 4 bases and V by 1 base; bases with no gene match: 14. The CDR3 here is CASSLGLIGQGARETQYF. CDR3 sequence (DNA): TGTGCCAGCAGCTTAGGTTTGATCGGTCAGGGGGCTAGAGAGACCCAGTACTTC.

The chain carries TRBV10-1 and TRBJ1-1, with D unclear. CDR1 and CDR2 from the germline V gene are WNHNN and SYGVQD (reference sequence). Trimming cost V 6 bases and J 6 bases, with 17 bases left between them. The CDR3 runs 14 residues. Written as DNA, the CDR3 is TGCGCCAGCAGGGAGAGCAGGAGGGTAGCTGAAGCTTTCTTT. This gives the protein CASRESRRVAEAFF.

This clone showed up just a few times. The V and J genes are TRBV13 and TRBJ1-3; 8 nucleotides align to TRBD1. Germline V gene data show CDR1 as PRHDT and CDR2 as FYEKMQ (reference sequence). CDR3 length: 12 residues. After removal of 4 bases from V and 14 bases from J, the junction contained 7 bases not matched to a gene. CDR3 amino acids: CASSSGTGPVYF. CDR3 sequence (DNA): TGTGCCAGCAGCTCAGGGACAGGCCCCGTATATTTT.

The gene calls are TRBV7-9 and TRBJ2-1; tentatively, D is TRBD2 (6 bases). The CDR3 consists of 14 residues. CDR1 and CDR2 (germline): SEHNR, FQNEAQ (reference sequence). Trimming took off 2 bases at V and 10 bases at J, with 15 bases between the two ends. The CDR3 is CASSLIPGEGEQFF. The CDR3 coding sequence is TGTGCCAGCAGCTTAATTCCGGGAGAAGGCGAGCAGTTCTTC.

In this sample, this clone turned up once. This rearrangement joins TRBV28 to TRBJ1-4, with D possibly being TRBD1 (5 bases). In germline, CDR1 is MDHEN, CDR2 SYDVKM. This CDR3 contains 16 residues. V lost 5 bases and J 4 bases, leaving 17 bases between the germline ends. Here the CDR3 reads CASSTQRGGDNEKLFF. The CDR3 DNA reads TGTGCCAGCAGTACCCAGCGGGGAGGGGATAATGAAAAACTGTTTTTT.

This rearrangement joins TRBV7-2 to TRBJ1-5; 8 bases match TRBD1. Trimming removed 1 base from V and 8 bases from J; junction bases left unmatched: 10. The V gene's germline CDR1 is SGHTA and CDR2 FQGNSA. There are 16 residues in the CDR3. This chain's CDR3 is CASSLDPAGGLKPQHF. The CDR3 DNA reads TGTGCCAGCAGCTTAGACCCTGCAGGGGGCTTAAAGCCCCAGCATTTT. Filled out from reference TRBV7-2 and TRBJ1-5, the complete variable domain reads GAGVSQSPSNKVTEKGKDVELRCDPISGHTALYWYRQSLGQGLEFLIYFQGNSAPDKSGLPSDRFSAERTGGSVSTLTIQRTQQEDSAVYLCASSLDPAGGLKPQHFGDGTRLSIL.

The chain carries TRBV11-2 and TRBJ1-1; D ambiguous. The V end was cut by 3 bases, the J end by 5 bases, with 10 bases between. The CDR3 spans 13 residues. Germline CDR1 reads SGHAT; CDR2 reads FQNNGV. The CDR3 sequence is CASSLFGRTEAFF. CDR3 in DNA: TGTGCCAGCAGCTTGTTTGGGAGGACTGAAGCTTTCTTT.